Each of the 28 T cell receptor beta chains below was sequenced from the same sample in a study of glioma-infiltrating T cells. Using RNA template, CDR3s of TCR alpha and beta were amplified with iRepertoire arm-PCR. One entry per CDR3 protein results from TCRdb running MiXCR on the multiplex PCR reads. The sample includes about 140,000 distinct CDR3 sequences, about two fifths of them seen just once. The specimen was glioma tissue, nonneoplastic brain tissue, or PBMCs (not recorded which). Receptors originate from a human donor with low-grade glioma or glioblastoma, undergoing nonglioma brain surgery, or in good health (not recorded which).

This chain joins TRBV6-6 and TRBJ2-7; D might be TRBD1 (6 bases). The germline gives CDR1 MNHNY, CDR2 SVGAGI (reference sequence). V dropped 2 bases and J dropped 2 bases, with 13 bases sitting between them. The CDR3 loop spans 15 amino acids. The CDR3 nucleotides read TGTGCCAGCAGTTACGTCGGGACACGGACCTACGAGCAGTACTTC. This encodes CASSYVGTRTYEQYF.

This clonotype was seen a handful of times. The chain combines TRBV20-1 with TRBJ2-7; D is unresolved. V lost 3 bases, J lost 0 bases, and 9 bases lay in between. The CDR3 runs 13 residues. CDR1 DFQATT and CDR2 SNEGSKA come from the germline V gene (reference sequence). The CDR3 DNA sequence: TGCAGTGCTAGTTCTCCTCCCTCCTACGAGCAGTACTTC. This translates into CSASSPPSYEQYF.

The rearrangement links TRBV19 to TRBJ2-1; 8 nucleotides match TRBD1. CDR1 LNHDA and CDR2 SQIVND come from the germline V gene (reference sequence). V dropped 4 bases and J dropped 8; count of bases not matched to a gene: 10. The CDR3 runs 15 residues. The DNA of the CDR3 is TGTGCCAGTAGTACGATGACAGGGACAGGTGATGAGCAGTTCTTC. This sequence encodes CASSTMTGTGDEQFF.

The chain couples TRBV4-1 to TRBJ2-7; 13 bases are a match to TRBD2. Germline-derived CDR1 and CDR2 are MGHRA and YSYEKL. The CDR3 covers 13 residues. The ends lost 4 bases at V and 10 bases at J; junction bases unmatched: 4. CDR3 amino acids: CASSRGLAGEQYF. CDR3 nucleotide sequence: TGCGCCAGCAGCCGAGGACTAGCGGGAGAACAGTACTTC.

The chain carries TRBV6-1 and TRBJ2-1; 11 bases fit TRBD2. The length of the CDR3 is 15 residues. The V gene end was trimmed by 4 bases and the J gene end by 6 bases; junction bases not matched to a gene: 5. CDR1 is MNHNS, CDR2 SASEGT, per germline. The CDR3 loop is CASSVSGGDINEQFF. The CDR3 coding sequence is TGTGCCAGCAGTGTTAGCGGGGGGGATATCAATGAGCAGTTCTTC.

The genes are TRBV10-3 and TRBJ1-2; TRBD1 might be the D (5 bases). V was pared by 0 bases and J by 4 bases, with 12 bases between. This CDR3 spans 15 amino acids. Germline V lookup: CDR1 ENHRY, CDR2 SYGVKD. CDR3 nucleotide sequence: TGTGCCATCAGTGAGTCCCCGCAGGGCGGCTATGGCTACACCTTC. This gives the protein CAISESPQGGYGYTF.

The rearrangement joins TRBV20-1 to TRBJ2-7; D might be TRBD2 (5 bases). Looked up from germline, CDR1 is DFQATT and CDR2 is SNEGSKA (reference sequence). This CDR3 is 14 amino acids long. With 5 bases removed from V and 0 bases from J, the gap between germline ends came to 14 bases. This CDR3 is CSASPYSDSYEQYF. The CDR3 DNA follows: TGCAGTGCTTCACCTTATAGCGACTCCTACGAGCAGTACTTC.

This clonotype was picked up a small number of times. The CDR3 nucleotides read TGTGCCAGCAGTTTATTCCAGGGTTCTAACTATGGCTACACCTTC. It codes for CASSLFQGSNYGYTF. The chain has TRBV27 and TRBJ1-2, with a possible D match to TRBD1 (5 bases). Trimming left V 1 base short and J 0 bases short, with 9 bases between. This CDR3 is built from 15 residues. CDR1 and CDR2 from the germline V gene are MNHEY and SMNVEV (reference sequence).

The rearrangement joins TRBV7-2 to TRBJ2-5; D call uncertain. The CDR3 sequence is 15 residues long. Trimming stripped 2 bases from V and 5 bases from J, with 15 bases between. Germline V gene sequence: CDR1 SGHTA, CDR2 FQGNSA. The CDR3 here is CASSLMLGAGETQYF. CDR3 in DNA: TGTGCCAGCAGCTTAATGTTGGGCGCTGGGGAGACCCAGTACTTC.

This clonotype was counted a few times. The chain joins TRBV20-1 to TRBJ1-2; no clear D. Germline assignment: CDR1 DFQATT and CDR2 SNEGSKA (reference sequence). V was shortened by 5 bases and J by 0 bases, with 13 bases between the two germline ends. This CDR3 contains 14 residues. The CDR3 DNA reads TGCAGTGCTGCCGACTTCGCAGCTAACTATGGCTACACCTTC. This encodes CSAADFAANYGYTF.

CDR3 DNA: TGTGCCAGCTCACCATATGGGACAGCCTACGAGCAGTACTTC. Its protein is CASSPYGTAYEQYF. V gene TRBV18 combines with J gene TRBJ2-7; 7 nucleotides line up with TRBD1. Germline-derived CDR1 and CDR2 are KGHSH and LQKENI. CDR3 length equals 14 residues. The trim removed 2 bases at V and 2 bases at J, leaving 3 bases unmatched. Supplemented by reference TRBV18 and TRBJ2-7, the full variable domain reads NAGVMQNPRHLVRRRGQEARLRCSPMKGHSHVYWYRQLPEEGLKFMVYLQKENIIDESGMPKERFSAEFPKEGPSILRIQQVVRGDSAAYFCASSPYGTAYEQYFGPGTRLTVT.

J is TRBJ2-7 and V is TRBV15, with 12 positions matching TRBD2. J lost 6 bases, V lost 3 bases, and 6 bases had no gene match. This CDR3 contains 15 residues. In germline, CDR1 is LNHNV, CDR2 YYDKDF (reference sequence). The CDR3 is CATSRVTSGSLEQYF. The CDR3 DNA reads TGTGCCACCAGCAGGGTGACTAGCGGGAGTCTCGAGCAGTACTTC.

The chain joins TRBV20-1 to TRBJ2-7; no clear D gene. The germline V and J ends were trimmed by 3 bases and 0 bases, with 6 bases remaining between them. This CDR3 has 12 residues. Germline CDR1 reads DFQATT; CDR2 reads SNEGSKA (reference sequence). The CDR3 region is CSASTDSYEQYF. DNA of the CDR3: TGCAGTGCTAGTACAGACTCCTACGAGCAGTACTTC.

This clonotype was found many times. V gene TRBV20-1 combines with J gene TRBJ1-1, with D unresolved. This CDR3 has 11 residues. Germline CDR1 is DFQATT and CDR2 is SNEGSKA (reference sequence). V dropped 7 bases and J dropped 1 base, with 7 bases sitting between them. CDR3 amino acids: CSGYKNTEAFF. The DNA of the CDR3 is TGCAGTGGCTACAAGAACACTGAAGCTTTCTTT.

Remarks on this clonotype: Relative to the germline gene, one junction end is altered; a read error may explain this. This chain joins TRBV28 and TRBJ1-2; 9 bases match TRBD1. The germline V gene encodes CDR1 MDHEN and CDR2 SYDVKM. This CDR3 has 15 residues. DNA of the CDR3: TGTGCCAGCAGCACACCGGGACAGGGCCTCGGTGGCTACAACTTC. Its translation is CASSTPGQGLGGYNF.

This clonotype was detected only a few times. The CDR3 here is CASSYSAGGNGYTF. The CDR3 DNA is TGTGCCAGCAGTTACTCGGCAGGGGGAAACGGCTACACCTTC. The V call is TRBV6-2 or TRBV6-3, the J call TRBJ1-2; 7 bases map to TRBD1. This CDR3 spans 14 amino acids. The V and J ends lost 0 bases and 8 bases, in that order; junction bases with no gene match: 6. Germline assignment: CDR1 MNHEY and CDR2 SVGEGT.

The chain's CDR3 is CASSTQGYYTEAFF. The DNA for the CDR3 is TGTGCCAGCAGCACCCAGGGGTACTACACTGAAGCTTTCTTT. The J gene is TRBJ1-1, the V gene TRBV7-2; a possible D gene is TRBD1 (6 bases). The CDR3 runs to 14 residues. Trimming left V 5 bases short and J 3 bases short, with 13 bases between. Germline values: CDR1 SGHTA, CDR2 FQGNSA.

This clonotype was picked up a small number of times. The rearrangement joins TRBV12-3 or TRBV12-4 to TRBJ1-5; tentative D call: TRBD1 (5 bases). The length of the CDR3 is 14 residues. Trimming pared 6 bases from V and 0 bases from J, leaving 9 bases between. In DNA, the CDR3 is TGTGCCAGCAGAGCAGGGTTTAGCAATCAGCCCCAGCATTTT. Its protein product is CASRAGFSNQPQHF.

This rearrangement joins TRBV6-9 to TRBJ1-5; TRBD1 might be the D (5 bases). V was pared by 6 bases and J by 2 bases, with 23 bases between. CDR3 size: 18 residues. Germline-derived CDR1 and CDR2 are MNHGY and SVAAGI. This chain's CDR3 is CASRYHTAGGLGNQPQHF. The DNA of the CDR3 is TGTGCCAGCAGATATCACACGGCCGGGGGATTGGGCAATCAGCCCCAGCATTTT.

The chain links TRBV5-5 to TRBJ2-7, with 7 bases fitting TRBD1. Germline CDR1 SGHKS, CDR2 YYEKEE (reference sequence). J gave up 3 bases and V 0 bases, and 3 bases lay outside the gene matches. The CDR3 loop spans 14 amino acids. This CDR3 reads CASSLGTGVYEQYF. DNA for the CDR3: TGTGCCAGCAGCTTGGGTACAGGGGTCTACGAGCAGTACTTC.

The V call is TRBV20-1, the J call TRBJ2-5; D possibly corresponds to TRBD2 (7 bases). The CDR3 has 13 residues. Germline loops: CDR1 DFQATT, CDR2 SNEGSKA (reference sequence). V was trimmed by 6 bases and J by 4 bases, leaving 15 bases between them. The CDR3 nucleotides read TGCAGTGCAGCTTCGGGGGGCCGAGAGACCCAGTACTTC. As protein: CSAASGGRETQYF.

The genes are TRBV7-2 and TRBJ2-7, with 8 positions matching TRBD2. This CDR3 region has 15 residues. In germline, CDR1 is SGHTA, CDR2 FQGNSA. Trimming cost V 1 base and J 2 bases; bases outside gene matches: 4. The CDR3 DNA is TGTGCCAGCAGCTTAGTACTAGCGGACACCTACGAGCAGTACTTC. Translated: CASSLVLADTYEQYF. The variable domain in full, with the rest retrieved from reference TRBV7-2 and TRBJ2-7, is GAGVSQSPSNKVTEKGKDVELRCDPISGHTALYWYRQSLGQGLEFLIYFQGNSAPDKSGLPSDRFSAERTGGSVSTLTIQRTQQEDSAVYLCASSLVLADTYEQYFGPGTRLTVT.

The chain is built from TRBV4-2 and TRBJ2-2, with unresolved D. CDR3 length: 16 amino acids. Trimming stripped 0 bases from V and 4 bases from J, with 12 bases between. The germline gives CDR1 LGHNA, CDR2 YNFKEQ. DNA for the CDR3: TGTGCCAGCAGCCAAGACCATCCTGCGGCCACCGGGGAGCTGTTTTTT. It encodes CASSQDHPAATGELFF.

The rearrangement uses TRBV7-2 and TRBJ2-4; D uncertain. Trimming took off 5 bases at V and 6 bases at J, with 8 bases between the two ends. CDR3 length: 12 amino acids. Germline V CDR1 and CDR2: SGHTA, FQGNSA. This CDR3 is CASSRLGNIQYF. CDR3 nucleotide sequence: TGTGCCAGCAGCCGTCTCGGAAACATTCAGTACTTC.

This chain links TRBV6-1 with TRBJ1-1; the match to TRBD1 covers 8 bases. The CDR3 totals 14 residues. V was clipped by 5 bases and J by 5 bases; unmatched bases: 7. Germline CDR1 MNHNS, CDR2 SASEGT. This CDR3 reads CASSTPTGDTEAFF. In nucleotides, the CDR3 is TGTGCCAGCAGTACCCCGACAGGGGATACTGAAGCTTTCTTT.

V usage is TRBV20-1 and J usage is TRBJ2-3; TRBD2 matches at 11 bases. The germline CDR1 and CDR2 sequences are DFQATT and SNEGSKA (reference sequence). Trimming removed 5 bases from V and 6 bases from J; junction bases left unmatched: 13. The CDR3 spans 16 residues. The CDR3 nucleotides read TGCAGTGCTGATACCTTAGCGGGAGGGCCAGGCGATACGCAGTATTTT. As protein: CSADTLAGGPGDTQYF.

This clonotype has at least ten counts. The chain uses TRBV28 and TRBJ2-3, with D tentatively TRBD2 (5 bases). Deletions cut 6 bases from V and 1 base from J, with 8 bases between. The CDR3 contains 13 residues. Germline V gene lookup returns CDR1 MDHEN and CDR2 SYDVKM. The CDR3, as DNA: TGTGCCAGCAGGTGGGGAGGCACAGATACGCAGTATTTT. It is translated as CASRWGGTDTQYF. Filled out from reference TRBV28 and TRBJ2-3, the complete variable domain reads DVKVTQSSRYLVKRTGEKVFLECVQDMDHENMFWYRQDPGLGLRLIYFSYDVKMKEKGDIPEGYSVSREKKERFSLILESASTNQTSMYLCASRWGGTDTQYFGPGTRLTVL.

This clonotype came up a few times. The chain recombines TRBV20-1 with TRBJ2-7; D is perhaps TRBD1 or TRBD2 (5 bases each). V lost 2 bases and J lost 0, with 14 bases in between. Germline V CDR1 and CDR2: DFQATT, SNEGSKA (reference sequence). The CDR3 is 15 residues long. CDR3 nucleotides: TGCAGTGCTAGACCGAGCTGGGGGAGCTCCTACGAGCAGTACTTC. This sequence encodes CSARPSWGSSYEQYF.